This TCR beta chain came from a study of human T cells and chemical hapten exposure. The overall study: Slight volume differences across pooled libraries mainly accounted for varying per-sample TCR yields.

Study results and limitations: Among TCRs, those above 1 in 1000 frequency were unaffected by DPC sensitization.

A note on this clonotype: Its antigen is currently unknown.

As originally analysed: A per-sample median of approximately 87,000 TCRs was observed, with counts ranging from roughly 23,224 to 700,000. TCRdb recomputed calls from the 5' RACE reads with MiXCR, one row per CDR3 protein. In this record, the V and J calls reflect TCRdb's handling and not the investigators' own analysis. The sample gives around 140,000 distinct CDR3 sequences, approximately 4% of which show up once; around 1.4% is in the top ten. The CDR3 contains 15 residues. Trimming removed 5 bases at V and 0 bases at J, with 14 bases between. CDR1 and CDR2 (germline): LNHNV, YYDKDF (reference sequence). The authors extracted total RNA from unfractionated whole blood.

The V and J genes are TRBV15 and TRBJ2-7; D might be TRBD1 (6 bases). The clonotype was recovered from a female donor in good health. The CDR3 loop is CATSLARDTSYEQYF. CDR3 sequence (DNA): TGTGCCACCAGCCTCGCCCGGGACACCTCCTACGAGCAGTACTTC.